The 8 T cell receptor beta chains given below trace back to one sample, sequenced in a study of T cell changes during pregnancy in multiple sclerosis. Here immunoSEQ multiplex PCR was the method, and the copy in TCRdb shows in-frame clones only, minus some. Among around 40,000 clones listed, over 80% were seen once. Here the sequenced sample was CD4+ T cells from peripheral blood mononuclear cells, taken before pregnancy. Source of these receptors: a female donor with multiple sclerosis, enrolled in a pregnancy study.

The table lists this clone with a few counts. The rearrangement joins TRBV18 to TRBJ1-1; D unresolved. In germline, CDR1 is KGHSH, CDR2 LQKENI. This CDR3 region has 16 residues. Trimming cost V 3 bases and J 3 bases, with 17 bases left between them. CDR3 in amino acids: CASSPLLSGLDTEAFF. CDR3 bases: TGTGCCAGCTCACCCCTATTGAGTGGTTTGGACACTGAAGCTTTCTTT.

This chain joins TRBV7-2 and TRBJ2-7, with TRBD1 identical over 7 bases. J gave up 3 bases and V 2 bases, and 19 bases lay outside the gene matches. Germline lookup yields CDR1 SGHTA and CDR2 FQGNSA. CDR3 length: 19 amino acids. The CDR3 DNA reads as TGTGCCAGCAGCTTAAGGCCGCTTCTCGGACAGGCGGCTCACTACGAGCAGTACTTC. Its translation: CASSLRPLLGQAAHYEQYF.

V gene TRBV5-4 combines with J gene TRBJ1-1; D ambiguous. This CDR3 is 12 amino acids long. Trimming stripped 0 bases from V and 4 bases from J, with 4 bases between. The germline V gene encodes CDR1 SGHNT and CDR2 YYREEE (reference sequence). CDR3 loop: CASSLGLTEAFF. The CDR3 DNA is TGTGCCAGCAGCTTGGGGCTCACTGAAGCTTTCTTT.

This chain connects TRBV19 to TRBJ2-5, with 7 bases lining up with TRBD2. V was clipped by 9 bases and J by 1 base; unmatched bases: 11. CDR1 and CDR2 (germline): LNHDA, SQIVND (reference sequence). CDR3 size: 15 residues. In DNA form, the CDR3 reads TGTGCCAGCGGTTGGAGAGCGGGGACCCAAGAGACCCAGTACTTC. It codes for CASGWRAGTQETQYF. Full variable domain (rest looked up from reference TRBV19 and TRBJ2-5): DGGITQSPKYLFRKEGQNVTLSCEQNLNHDAMYWYRQDPGQGLRLIYYSQIVNDFQKGDIAEGYSVSREKKESFPLTVTSAQKNPTAFYLCASGWRAGTQETQYFGPGTRLLVL.

The CDR3 DNA is TGTGCCAGCTCACCGGGACTAGCGGGGGGGCCCAGACCCTACGAGCAGTACTTC. Protein: CASSPGLAGGPRPYEQYF. This chain joins TRBV2 and TRBJ2-7, with 16 bases aligning to TRBD2. Looked up from germline, CDR1 is SNHLY and CDR2 is FYNNEI. Trimming cost V 8 bases and J 2 bases; bases outside gene matches: 12. This CDR3 has 18 residues.

The rearrangement joins TRBV19 to TRBJ1-2; D unresolved. Trimming took off 2 bases at V and 2 bases at J, with 15 bases between the two ends. The germline gives CDR1 LNHDA, CDR2 SQIVND (reference sequence). The CDR3 length is 16 residues. For the CDR3, the DNA is TGTGCCAGTAGTATACCAGGTCGTGGAGGGAACTATGGCTACACCTTC. Translated: CASSIPGRGGNYGYTF.

The chain links TRBV19 to TRBJ1-6, with 7 bases aligning to TRBD1. After removal of 2 bases from V and 8 bases from J, the junction contained 9 bases not matched to a gene. The CDR3 spans 16 residues. Per germline, CDR1 LNHDA and CDR2 SQIVND (reference sequence). In DNA, the CDR3 is TGTGCCAGTAGTATACTAGGGACAGCGGGGGATTCACCCCTCCACTTT. Protein: CASSILGTAGDSPLHF.

This clone was picked up one time. This sequence joins TRBV2 and TRBJ2-4, with TRBD2 as a possible D gene (7 bases). The germline CDR1 and CDR2 sequences are SNHLY and FYNNEI. V lost 8 bases and J lost 8, with 16 bases in between. This CDR3 has 13 residues. The CDR3 DNA sequence: TGTGCCAGCTGGGGGGGGGCGGAGGACATTCAGTACTTC. It codes for CASWGGAEDIQYF.